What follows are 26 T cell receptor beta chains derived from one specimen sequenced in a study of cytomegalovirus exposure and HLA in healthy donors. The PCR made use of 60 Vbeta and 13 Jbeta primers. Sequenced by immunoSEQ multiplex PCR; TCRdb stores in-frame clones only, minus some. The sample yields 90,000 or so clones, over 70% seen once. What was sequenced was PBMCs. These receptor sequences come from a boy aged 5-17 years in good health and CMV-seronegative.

CDR3 nucleotides: TGTGCCAGCGCGGCGCTCTCCTACAATGAGCAGTTCTTC. Translated, it gives CASAALSYNEQFF. The chain joins TRBV6-5 to TRBJ2-1; D is ambiguous. V was clipped by 8 bases and J by 0 bases, with 8 bases between them. This CDR3 comprises 13 residues. Looked up from germline, CDR1 is MNHEY and CDR2 is SVGAGI.

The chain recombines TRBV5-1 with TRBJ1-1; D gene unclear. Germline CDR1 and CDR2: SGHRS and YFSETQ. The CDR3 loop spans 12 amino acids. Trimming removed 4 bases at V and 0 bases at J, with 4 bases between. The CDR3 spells CASSQMNTEAFF. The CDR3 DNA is TGCGCCAGCAGCCAAATGAACACTGAAGCTTTCTTT.

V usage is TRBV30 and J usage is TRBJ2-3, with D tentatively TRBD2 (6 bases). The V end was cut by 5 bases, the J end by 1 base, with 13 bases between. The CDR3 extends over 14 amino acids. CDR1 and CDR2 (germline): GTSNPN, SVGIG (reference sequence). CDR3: CAWARTGGTDTQYF. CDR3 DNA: TGTGCCTGGGCCCGCACGGGGGGCACAGATACGCAGTATTTT.

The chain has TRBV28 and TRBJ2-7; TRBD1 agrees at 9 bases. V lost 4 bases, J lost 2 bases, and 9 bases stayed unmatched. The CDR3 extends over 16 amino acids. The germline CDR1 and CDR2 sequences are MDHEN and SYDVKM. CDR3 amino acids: CASSSFSGQGTYEQYF. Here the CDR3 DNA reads TGTGCCAGCAGTTCTTTCTCGGGACAGGGAACCTACGAGCAGTACTTC.

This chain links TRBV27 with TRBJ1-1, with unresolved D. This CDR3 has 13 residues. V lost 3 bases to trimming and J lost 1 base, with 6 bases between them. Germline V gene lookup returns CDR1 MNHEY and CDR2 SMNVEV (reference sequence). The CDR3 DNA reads TGTGCCAGCAGTTTGACACCGAACACTGAAGCTTTCTTT. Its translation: CASSLTPNTEAFF.

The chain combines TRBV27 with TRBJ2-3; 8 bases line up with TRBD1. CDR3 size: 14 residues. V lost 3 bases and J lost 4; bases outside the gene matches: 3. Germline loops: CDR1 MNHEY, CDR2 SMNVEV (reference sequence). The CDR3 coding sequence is TGTGCCAGCAGTTTCGGGACAGGTTCAGATACGCAGTATTTT. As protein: CASSFGTGSDTQYF.

The CDR3 nucleotides are TGCGCCAGCAGCCAAGAACGGACTAGCGGGGGCGGGGATACGCAGTATTTT. Protein: CASSQERTSGGGDTQYF. The V gene is TRBV4-1, the J gene TRBJ2-3; TRBD2 agrees at 13 bases. Germline lookup yields CDR1 MGHRA and CDR2 YSYEKL. The V and J ends lost 0 bases and 6 bases, in that order; junction bases with no gene match: 6. The CDR3 extends over 17 amino acids.

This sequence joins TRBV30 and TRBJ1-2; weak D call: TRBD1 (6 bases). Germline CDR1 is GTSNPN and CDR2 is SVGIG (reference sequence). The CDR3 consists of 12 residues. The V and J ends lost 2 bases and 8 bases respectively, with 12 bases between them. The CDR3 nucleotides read TGTGCCTGGAGTCGGGACATCCGGGGCTACACCTTC. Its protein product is CAWSRDIRGYTF.

The chain's CDR3 is CASSQASGRAGNEQFF. The CDR3 DNA reads TGTGCCAGCAGCCAGGCTAGCGGGAGGGCCGGTAATGAGCAGTTCTTC. The chain has TRBV7-2 and TRBJ2-1; TRBD2 agrees at 12 bases. Germline CDR1 SGHTA, CDR2 FQGNSA. The CDR3 is 16 residues long. Germline trimming cut 5 bases from V and 7 bases from J; bases unmatched to any gene: 9.

DNA of the CDR3: TGTGCCAGCAGCGGACCCGGGACTCAGGAGACCCAGTACTTC. Translated, it gives CASSGPGTQETQYF. J is TRBJ2-5 and V is TRBV7-9; TRBD2 is a possible D gene (6 bases). The CDR3 has 14 amino acids. In germline, CDR1 is SEHNR, CDR2 FQNEAQ (reference sequence). Trimming removed 5 bases from V and 5 bases from J, with 15 bases in between.

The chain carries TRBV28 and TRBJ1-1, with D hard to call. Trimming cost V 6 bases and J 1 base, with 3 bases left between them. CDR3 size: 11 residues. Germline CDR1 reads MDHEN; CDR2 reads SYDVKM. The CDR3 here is CASSQNTEAFF. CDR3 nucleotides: TGTGCCAGCAGCCAGAACACTGAAGCTTTCTTT. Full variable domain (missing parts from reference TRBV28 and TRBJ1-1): DVKVTQSSRYLVKRTGEKVFLECVQDMDHENMFWYRQDPGLGLRLIYFSYDVKMKEKGDIPEGYSVSREKKERFSLILESASTNQTSMYLCASSQNTEAFFGQGTRLTVV.

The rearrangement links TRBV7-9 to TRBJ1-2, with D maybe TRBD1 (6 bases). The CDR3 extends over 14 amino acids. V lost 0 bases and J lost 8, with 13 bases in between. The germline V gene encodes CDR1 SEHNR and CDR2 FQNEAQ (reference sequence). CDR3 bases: TGTGCCAGCAGCTTAGCCACAGGGATGGGAGGCTACACCTTC. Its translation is CASSLATGMGGYTF.

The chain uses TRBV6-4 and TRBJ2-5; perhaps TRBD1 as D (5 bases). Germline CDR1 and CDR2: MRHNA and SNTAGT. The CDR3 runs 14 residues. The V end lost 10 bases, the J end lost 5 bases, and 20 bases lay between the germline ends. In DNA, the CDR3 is TGTGCCATTCCGCACCGGGCCAAGGGGGAGACCCAGTACTTC. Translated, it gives CAIPHRAKGETQYF.

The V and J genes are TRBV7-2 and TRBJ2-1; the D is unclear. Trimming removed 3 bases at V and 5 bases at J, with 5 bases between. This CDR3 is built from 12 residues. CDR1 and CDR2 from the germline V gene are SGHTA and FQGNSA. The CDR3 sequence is CASSFLDNEQFF. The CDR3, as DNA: TGTGCCAGCAGCTTCCTAGACAATGAGCAGTTCTTC. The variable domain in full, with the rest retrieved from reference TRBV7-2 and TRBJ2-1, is GAGVSQSPSNKVTEKGKDVELRCDPISGHTALYWYRQSLGQGLEFLIYFQGNSAPDKSGLPSDRFSAERTGGSVSTLTIQRTQQEDSAVYLCASSFLDNEQFFGPGTRLTVL.

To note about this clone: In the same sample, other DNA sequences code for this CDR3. CDR3 loop: CASSGEISYEQYF. CDR3 coding DNA: TGTGCCAGCTCGGGAGAGATTTCCTACGAGCAGTACTTC. The chain joins TRBV18 to TRBJ2-7; tentatively, D is TRBD2 (5 bases). Germline CDR1 is KGHSH and CDR2 is LQKENI. The V and J ends lost 6 bases and 1 base respectively, with 10 bases between them. This CDR3 region has 13 residues.

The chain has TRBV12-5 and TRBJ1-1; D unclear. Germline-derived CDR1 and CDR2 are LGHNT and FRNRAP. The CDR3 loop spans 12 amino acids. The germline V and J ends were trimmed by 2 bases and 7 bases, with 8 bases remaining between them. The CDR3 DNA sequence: TGTGCTAGTGGTTTGCCCTACGGTGAAGCTTTCTTT. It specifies CASGLPYGEAFF.

The DNA of the CDR3 is TGTGCCAGCGGTATAGGGGATAATGGCTACACCTTC. This sequence encodes CASGIGDNGYTF. This chain links TRBV27 with TRBJ1-2; maybe TRBD1 (5 bases). CDR3 size: 12 residues. The germline CDR1 and CDR2 sequences are MNHEY and SMNVEV (reference sequence). Trimming left V 8 bases short and J 6 bases short, with 13 bases between.

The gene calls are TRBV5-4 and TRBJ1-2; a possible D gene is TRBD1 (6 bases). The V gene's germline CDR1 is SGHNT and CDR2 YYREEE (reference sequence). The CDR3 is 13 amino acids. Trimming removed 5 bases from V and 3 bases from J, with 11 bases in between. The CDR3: CASRPRTDYGYTF. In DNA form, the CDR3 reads TGTGCCAGCAGACCTAGGACAGACTATGGCTACACCTTC.

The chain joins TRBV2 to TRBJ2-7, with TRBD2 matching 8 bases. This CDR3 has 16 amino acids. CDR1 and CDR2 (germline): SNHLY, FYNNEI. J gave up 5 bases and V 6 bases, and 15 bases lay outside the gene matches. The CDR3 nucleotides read TGTGCCAGCAGATCGACTAGCGTCACGATTAACCACGAGCAGTACTTC. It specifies CASRSTSVTINHEQYF.

The CDR3 protein is CASSPDSSGANVLTF. CDR3 DNA: TGTGCCAGCAGCCCCGACAGCTCTGGGGCCAACGTCCTGACTTTC. The genes are TRBV5-6 and TRBJ2-6; D perhaps matches TRBD1 (5 bases). The CDR3 is 15 amino acids. Germline CDR1 reads SGHDT; CDR2 reads YYEEEE. V gave up 4 bases and J gave up 0 bases, with 8 bases separating them.

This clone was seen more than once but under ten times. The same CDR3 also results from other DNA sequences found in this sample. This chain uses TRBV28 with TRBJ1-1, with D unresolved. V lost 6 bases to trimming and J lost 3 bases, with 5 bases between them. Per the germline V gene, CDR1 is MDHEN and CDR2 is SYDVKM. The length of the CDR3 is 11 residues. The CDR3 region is CASSLDTEAFF. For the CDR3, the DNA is TGTGCCAGCAGCCTAGACACTGAAGCTTTCTTT. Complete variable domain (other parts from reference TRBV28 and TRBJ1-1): DVKVTQSSRYLVKRTGEKVFLECVQDMDHENMFWYRQDPGLGLRLIYFSYDVKMKEKGDIPEGYSVSREKKERFSLILESASTNQTSMYLCASSLDTEAFFGQGTRLTVV.

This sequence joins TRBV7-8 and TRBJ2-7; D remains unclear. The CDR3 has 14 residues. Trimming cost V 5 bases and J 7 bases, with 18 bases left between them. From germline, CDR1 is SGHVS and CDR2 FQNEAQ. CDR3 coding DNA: TGTGCCAGCAGCACCCTCGGTTCCGAAGAGGAGCAGTACTTC. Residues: CASSTLGSEEEQYF.

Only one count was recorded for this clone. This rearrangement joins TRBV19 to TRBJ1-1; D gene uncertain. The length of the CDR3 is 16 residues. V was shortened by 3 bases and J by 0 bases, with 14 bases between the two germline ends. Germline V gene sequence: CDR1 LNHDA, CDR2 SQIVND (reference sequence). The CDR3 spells CASSMVLRLMNTEAFF. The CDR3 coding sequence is TGTGCCAGTAGTATGGTTTTGCGGCTAATGAACACTGAAGCTTTCTTT. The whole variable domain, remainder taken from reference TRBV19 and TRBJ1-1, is DGGITQSPKYLFRKEGQNVTLSCEQNLNHDAMYWYRQDPGQGLRLIYYSQIVNDFQKGDIAEGYSVSREKKESFPLTVTSAQKNPTAFYLCASSMVLRLMNTEAFFGQGTRLTVV.

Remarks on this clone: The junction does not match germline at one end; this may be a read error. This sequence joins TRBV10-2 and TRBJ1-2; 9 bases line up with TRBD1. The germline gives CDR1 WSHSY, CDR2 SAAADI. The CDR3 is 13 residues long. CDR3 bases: TGCGCCAGCAGTCTGGACAGGGGTTATGACTACACCTTC. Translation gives CASSLDRGYDYTF.

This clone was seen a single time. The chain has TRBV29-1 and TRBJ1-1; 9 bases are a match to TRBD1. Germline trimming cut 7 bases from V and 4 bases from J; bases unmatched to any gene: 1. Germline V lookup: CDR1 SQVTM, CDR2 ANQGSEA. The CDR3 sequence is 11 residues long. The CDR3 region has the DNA TGCAGCGGGGACAGGGCCACTGAAGCTTTCTTT. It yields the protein CSGDRATEAFF.

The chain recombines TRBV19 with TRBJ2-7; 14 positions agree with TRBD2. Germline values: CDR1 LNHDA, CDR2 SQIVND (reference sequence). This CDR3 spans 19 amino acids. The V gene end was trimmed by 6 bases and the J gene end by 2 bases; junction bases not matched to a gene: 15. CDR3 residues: CASSGPGLAGALATYEQYF. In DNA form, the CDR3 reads TGTGCCAGTAGCGGACCGGGACTAGCGGGGGCCCTCGCAACCTACGAGCAGTACTTC.